A single sample is the source of the 24 T cell receptor beta chains below, sequenced in a study of shared clonotypes between healthy human individuals. The assay was immunoSEQ multiplex PCR, and TCRdb's table has in-frame clones only and misses some. The sample consists of almost 750,000 clones, 55% to 75% of them appearing once. The material sequenced was memory CD4+ T cells sorted from blood. As for subset: CD45RA-negative fraction. The origin of the receptors is a woman in her thirties in good health.

CDR3 in amino acids: CASSPRRASNQPQHF. CDR3 DNA sequence: TGCGCCAGCTCCCCTCGCCGGGCGTCTAATCAGCCCCAGCATTTT. The chain combines TRBV10-2 with TRBJ1-5, with D unresolved. This CDR3 region has 15 residues. Germline loops: CDR1 WSHSY, CDR2 SAAADI. V was cut by 8 bases and J by 4 bases, with 18 bases left in between.

The chain employs TRBV2 and TRBJ1-2; TRBD1 matches at 9 bases. The V gene's germline CDR1 is SNHLY and CDR2 FYNNEI. Trimming at V came to 9 bases and at J to 5 bases, leaving 13 bases not matched to a gene. The length of the CDR3 is 15 residues. The DNA of the CDR3 is TGTGCCAGGTGGAGACCGGGACAGGGCAAATATGGCTACACCTTC. This translates into CARWRPGQGKYGYTF.

This clone was seen ten or more times. The genes are TRBV28 and TRBJ2-7; the D is unclear. Germline V lookup: CDR1 MDHEN, CDR2 SYDVKM. This CDR3 is 16 amino acids long. V lost 4 bases and J 3 bases, leaving 19 bases between the germline ends. The CDR3 DNA sequence: TGTGCCAGCAGTTACACCTCTCTTGCAGCTGGCTACGAGCAGTACTTC. It translates to CASSYTSLAAGYEQYF.

The chain has TRBV6-1 and TRBJ2-7; no reliable D call. V was trimmed by 6 bases and J by 0 bases, leaving 6 bases between them. Germline loops: CDR1 MNHNS, CDR2 SASEGT. CDR3 size: 12 residues. CDR3 DNA: TGTGCCAGCAGACCAGTCTCCTACGAGCAGTACTTC. It codes for CASRPVSYEQYF.

V is TRBV11-2 and J is TRBJ2-7; 9 nucleotides match TRBD1. The V gene end was trimmed by 5 bases and the J gene end by 3 bases; junction bases not matched to a gene: 5. CDR1 and CDR2 (germline): SGHAT, FQNNGV. This CDR3 spans 14 amino acids. The DNA of the CDR3 is TGTGCCAGCAGCGAACAGGGGGCGGACTACGAGCAGTACTTC. Protein product: CASSEQGADYEQYF.

This clone occurred a few times. The chain is built from TRBV5-4 and TRBJ2-7; maybe TRBD1 (6 bases). Trimming removed 0 bases from V and 0 bases from J, with 10 bases in between. Germline V gene data show CDR1 as SGHNT and CDR2 as YYREEE (reference sequence). CDR3 length: 15 residues. The CDR3 sequence is CASSLGGRSSYEQYF. CDR3 bases: TGTGCCAGCAGCTTGGGGGGGCGGAGCTCCTACGAGCAGTACTTC.

The CDR3 region is CATSRDYVGGRTETQYF. CDR3 coding DNA: TGTGCCACCAGCAGAGATTATGTTGGGGGGAGGACGGAGACCCAGTACTTC. This chain joins TRBV15 and TRBJ2-5; D might be TRBD2 (6 bases). Germline CDR1 and CDR2: LNHNV and YYDKDF (reference sequence). With 0 bases removed from V and 5 bases from J, the gap between germline ends came to 19 bases. This CDR3 is 17 amino acids long.

The chain combines TRBV29-1 with TRBJ1-4; TRBD1 is a possible D gene (6 bases). Per germline, CDR1 SQVTM and CDR2 ANQGSEA. The length of the CDR3 is 12 residues. Trimming took off 4 bases at V and 5 bases at J, with 8 bases between the two ends. The CDR3 coding sequence is TGCAGCGTTGCACAGGGAAATGAAAAACTGTTTTTT. It codes for CSVAQGNEKLFF.

In DNA, the CDR3 is TGTGCCACCAGCAGAGAACTAGCGGGAGGTCCTGAGCAGTTCTTC. Translating gives CATSRELAGGPEQFF. V usage is TRBV15 and J usage is TRBJ2-1; the match to TRBD2 covers 12 bases. The CDR3 covers 15 residues. Trimming removed 0 bases from V and 9 bases from J; junction bases left unmatched: 3. The V gene's germline CDR1 is LNHNV and CDR2 YYDKDF (reference sequence).

The V call is TRBV7-3, the J call TRBJ2-7, with 7 bases aligning to TRBD2. V lost 4 bases to trimming and J lost 2 bases; unmatched junction nucleotides: 5. The length of the CDR3 is 14 residues. CDR1 and CDR2 from the germline V gene are SGHTA and FQGTGA. CDR3 DNA: TGTGCCAGCAGCTCGGGCGGGAGAACCTACGAGCAGTACTTC. This codes for CASSSGGRTYEQYF. Together with reference TRBV7-3 and TRBJ2-7, the CDR3 gives the full variable domain: GAGVSQTPSNKVTEKGKYVELRCDPISGHTALYWYRQSLGQGPEFLIYFQGTGAADDSGLPNDRFFAVRPEGSVSTLKIQRTERGDSAVYLCASSSGGRTYEQYFGPGTRLTVT.

The genes are TRBV4-1 and TRBJ2-7; D unclear. Germline values: CDR1 MGHRA, CDR2 YSYEKL. V lost 2 bases to trimming and J lost 7 bases, with 18 bases between them. The CDR3 loop spans 15 amino acids. The DNA for the CDR3 is TGCGCCAGCAGCCAACGTTCGCTCCAGAATAGGGAGCAGTACTTC. This translates into CASSQRSLQNREQYF.

This clone was seen many times. The chain carries TRBV15 and TRBJ2-2; 7 bases match TRBD2. V dropped 6 bases and J dropped 4; count of bases not matched to a gene: 11. Germline values: CDR1 LNHNV, CDR2 YYDKDF (reference sequence). The CDR3 totals 16 residues. Written as DNA, the CDR3 is TGTGCCACCAGGATAATGCGGGACTACTTCACCGGGGAGCTGTTTTTT. It yields the protein CATRIMRDYFTGELFF.

The chain uses TRBV5-1 and TRBJ2-3, with a weak D call TRBD2 (6 bases). V was cut by 4 bases and J by 3 bases, with 9 bases left in between. The CDR3 is 13 amino acids. Germline V lookup: CDR1 SGHRS, CDR2 YFSETQ. The DNA of the CDR3 is TGCGCCAGCAGCCCGGACTATACAGATACGCAGTATTTT. Translated, it gives CASSPDYTDTQYF.

V and J are TRBV25-1 and TRBJ1-2; perhaps TRBD1 as D (5 bases). The V end was cut by 3 bases, the J end by 4 bases, with 9 bases between. The germline gives CDR1 MGHDK, CDR2 SYGVNS. CDR3 length: 13 residues. CDR3 bases: TGTGCCAGCAGTGATCACAGGTTCTATGGCTACACCTTC. Its protein product is CASSDHRFYGYTF.

To note about this clone: This sample also contains other DNA sequences that code for the same CDR3. The chain is built from TRBV19 and TRBJ2-7; D possibly uses TRBD1 or TRBD2 (5 bases each). The CDR3 runs to 13 residues. V was trimmed by 5 bases and J by 2 bases, leaving 10 bases between them. Germline assignment: CDR1 LNHDA and CDR2 SQIVND (reference sequence). The CDR3 loop reads CASSSGTTYEQYF. CDR3 bases: TGTGCCAGTAGTTCAGGGACGACCTACGAGCAGTACTTC.

This rearrangement joins TRBV10-3 to TRBJ2-1, with D perhaps TRBD2 (5 bases). The CDR3 is 13 amino acids. Germline V lookup: CDR1 ENHRY, CDR2 SYGVKD. Trimming removed 3 bases at V and 7 bases at J, with 10 bases between. The CDR3 DNA sequence: TGTGCCATCAGTGATAATTCGGGAAATGAGCAGTTCTTC. It codes for CAISDNSGNEQFF.

This clone occurred once. The chain couples TRBV2 to TRBJ1-6, with TRBD1 matching 7 bases. The CDR3 loop spans 13 amino acids. Germline assignment: CDR1 SNHLY and CDR2 FYNNEI. V lost 11 bases, J lost 7 bases, and 8 bases stayed unmatched. The CDR3 nucleotides are TGTGCCGAACGGGACAGCCGAAATTCACCCCTCCACTTT. It codes for CAERDSRNSPLHF.

As regards this clone: Other DNA sequences of this sample code for an identical CDR3. V and J are TRBV7-9 and TRBJ2-5; no reliable D call. The germline V and J ends were trimmed by 1 base and 4 bases, with 10 bases remaining between them. The CDR3 has 14 amino acids. Germline V CDR1 and CDR2: SEHNR, FQNEAQ (reference sequence). CDR3 amino acids: CASSLGTGRETQYF. The DNA of the CDR3 is TGTGCCAGCAGCTTAGGGACGGGTCGAGAGACCCAGTACTTC.

Notes on this clone: A much larger clone lies a single base off, so this may be a read error. V usage is TRBV6-4 and J usage is TRBJ1-2, with 7 bases that match TRBD1. Germline assignment: CDR1 MRHNA and CDR2 SNTAGT. The J segment lost 4 bases and the V segment lost 5 bases, leaving 4 bases of the junction unmatched. The CDR3 has 13 residues. CDR3 coding DNA: TGTGCCAGCAGTTCCGCAGGGGGCTATGGCTACACCTTC. Translating it yields CASSSAGGYGYTF.

This chain uses TRBV4-2 with TRBJ1-1; D unresolved. The CDR3 runs to 14 residues. Germline CDR1 reads LGHNA; CDR2 reads YNFKEQ. Trimming shortened V by 3 bases and J by 0 bases, and 8 bases separated the two germline ends. The DNA of the CDR3 is TGTGCCAGCAGCCAGCACCAACTGAACACTGAAGCTTTCTTT. Translated, it gives CASSQHQLNTEAFF.

The CDR3 DNA reads as TGTGCCAGCAGTTACACCCTACCACATACGCAGTATTTT. Translation: CASSYTLPHTQYF. The chain combines TRBV27 with TRBJ2-3; D is unclear. The CDR3 totals 13 residues. Germline V gene data show CDR1 as MNHEY and CDR2 as SMNVEV (reference sequence). V gave up 4 bases and J gave up 7 bases, with 12 bases separating them.

The V gene is TRBV10-1, the J gene TRBJ2-3; TRBD2 aligns across 11 bases. The CDR3 sequence is 14 residues long. V gave up 6 bases and J gave up 2 bases; unmatched junction bases: 1. Germline V lookup: CDR1 WNHNN, CDR2 SYGVQD (reference sequence). For the CDR3, the DNA is TGCGCCAGCAGGGGACTAGCGGTCACAGATACGCAGTATTTT. It codes for CASRGLAVTDTQYF.

The V and J genes are TRBV28 and TRBJ1-2; D is ambiguous. The ends were cut back, 9 bases at V and 4 bases at J, with 9 bases in the middle. The CDR3 has 11 residues. Looked up from germline, CDR1 is MDHEN and CDR2 is SYDVKM. The DNA for the CDR3 is TGTGCCAGTGGCGCCCTCTATGGCTACACCTTC. As protein: CASGALYGYTF.

The chain links TRBV5-4 to TRBJ2-1; 8 bases align to TRBD2. This CDR3 is built from 14 residues. The V gene's germline CDR1 is SGHNT and CDR2 YYREEE (reference sequence). The J segment lost 0 bases and the V segment lost 5 bases, leaving 1 base of the junction unmatched. The CDR3 sequence is CASRGTSSYNEQFF. For the CDR3, the DNA is TGTGCCAGCAGGGGGACTAGCTCCTACAATGAGCAGTTCTTC.